This TCR beta chain was obtained from a study of CD8 T cells in Susac syndrome. Study context: Eight or nine of the sequenced Susac syndrome patients were in remission, and 5 or 6 had active disease. When their blood was taken, the Susac syndrome patients had either not yet had any therapy, were taking corticosteroids, or were taking intravenous immunoglobulin alone. Whole-study results and caveats: The study admitted that it had a relatively small number of individuals in its TCR sequencing and HLA analysis.

Reverse transcription of roughly 0.5 to 1 ug RNA was carried out with random hexamers. With immunoSEQ multiplex PCR, TCR beta CDR3 was amplified across 54 Vbeta and 13 Jbeta. TCRdb recomputed calls from the immunoSEQ multiplex PCR reads with MiXCR, one row per CDR3 protein. The sample includes 150,000 to 200,000 distinct CDR3 sequences, approximately 96% seen only once; the top ten take approximately 0.1%. Turning to this clonotype: Its matching antigen is unknown.

CDR1 is SGHTA and CDR2 is FQGNSA in the germline V gene. This CDR3 is 15 amino acids long. V dropped 5 bases and J dropped 1 base, with 14 bases sitting between them. Sequencing was carried out using CD4+ T cells from PBMCs. The receptor comes from a human donor with Susac syndrome. This sequence joins TRBV7-2 and TRBJ1-1, with D unresolved. The CDR3 reads CASSKRVTGNTEAFF. The CDR3 coding sequence is TGTGCCAGCAGCAAGAGGGTAACCGGGAACACTGAAGCTTTCTTT.